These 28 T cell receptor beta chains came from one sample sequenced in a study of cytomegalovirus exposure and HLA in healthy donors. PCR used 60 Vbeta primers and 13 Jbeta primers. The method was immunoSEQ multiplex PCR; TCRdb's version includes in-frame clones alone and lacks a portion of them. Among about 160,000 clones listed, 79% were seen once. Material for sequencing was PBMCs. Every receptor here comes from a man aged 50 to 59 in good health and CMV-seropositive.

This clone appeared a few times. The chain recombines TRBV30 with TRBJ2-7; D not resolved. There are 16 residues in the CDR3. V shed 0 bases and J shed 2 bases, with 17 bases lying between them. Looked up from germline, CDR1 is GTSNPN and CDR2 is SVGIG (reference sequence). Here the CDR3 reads CAWSVRGATEPYEQYF. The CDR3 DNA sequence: TGTGCCTGGAGTGTACGCGGTGCGACGGAACCCTACGAGCAGTACTTC.

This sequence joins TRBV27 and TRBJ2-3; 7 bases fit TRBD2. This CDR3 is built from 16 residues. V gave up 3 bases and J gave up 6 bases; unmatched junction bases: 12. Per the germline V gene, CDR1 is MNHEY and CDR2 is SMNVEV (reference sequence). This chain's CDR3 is CASSLYSAGDADTQYF. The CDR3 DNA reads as TGTGCCAGCAGTTTGTATTCGGCGGGAGACGCGGATACGCAGTATTTT.

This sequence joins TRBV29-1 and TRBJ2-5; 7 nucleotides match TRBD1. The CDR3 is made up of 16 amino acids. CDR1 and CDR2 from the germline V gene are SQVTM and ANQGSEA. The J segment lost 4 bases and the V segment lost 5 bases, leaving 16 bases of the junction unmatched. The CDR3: CSVRTGQSLIRETQYF. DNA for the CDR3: TGCAGCGTTCGAACGGGACAGAGTCTTATTCGAGAGACCCAGTACTTC.

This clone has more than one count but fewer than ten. The CDR3 DNA reads TGTGCCAGCAGCTTGGACAGGGGACTTGGCTACACCTTC. This codes for CASSLDRGLGYTF. V and J are TRBV5-8 and TRBJ1-2, with TRBD1 matching 7 bases. Germline V gives CDR1 SGHTS, CDR2 YDEGEE. V was pared by 0 bases and J by 7 bases, with 3 bases of the junction left unmatched. The CDR3 runs 13 residues.

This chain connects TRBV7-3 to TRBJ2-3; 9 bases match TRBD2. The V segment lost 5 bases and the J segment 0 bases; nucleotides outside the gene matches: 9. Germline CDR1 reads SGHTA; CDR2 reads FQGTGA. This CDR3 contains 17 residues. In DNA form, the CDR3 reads TGTGCCAGCAGCCTAAAGGGACTAGCAGAAAGCACAGATACGCAGTATTTT. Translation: CASSLKGLAESTDTQYF. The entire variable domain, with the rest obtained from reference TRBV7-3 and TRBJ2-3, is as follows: GAGVSQTPSNKVTEKGKYVELRCDPISGHTALYWYRQSLGQGPEFLIYFQGTGAADDSGLPNDRFFAVRPEGSVSTLKIQRTERGDSAVYLCASSLKGLAESTDTQYFGPGTRLTVL.

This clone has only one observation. CDR3 in amino acids: CASSGGDRLNTEAFF. The CDR3 DNA reads TGTGCCAGCAGTGGGGGGGACCGATTGAACACTGAAGCTTTCTTT. The chain is built from TRBV28 and TRBJ1-1; D might be TRBD1 (5 bases). V was shortened by 5 bases and J by 0 bases, with 13 bases between the two germline ends. The germline gives CDR1 MDHEN, CDR2 SYDVKM. The CDR3 spans 15 residues. Looking up the rest from reference TRBV28 and TRBJ1-1 gives the full variable domain: DVKVTQSSRYLVKRTGEKVFLECVQDMDHENMFWYRQDPGLGLRLIYFSYDVKMKEKGDIPEGYSVSREKKERFSLILESASTNQTSMYLCASSGGDRLNTEAFFGQGTRLTVV.

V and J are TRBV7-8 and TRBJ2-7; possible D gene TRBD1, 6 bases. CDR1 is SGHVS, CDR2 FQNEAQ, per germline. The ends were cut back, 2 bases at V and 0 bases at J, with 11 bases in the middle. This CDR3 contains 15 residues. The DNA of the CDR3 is TGTGCCAGCAGCTTAAGGGACACCTACTCCTACGAGCAGTACTTC. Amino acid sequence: CASSLRDTYSYEQYF. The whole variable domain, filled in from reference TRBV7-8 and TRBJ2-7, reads GAGVSQSPRYKVAKRGQDVALRCDPISGHVSLFWYQQALGQGPEFLTYFQNEAQLDKSGLPSDRFFAERPEGSVSTLKIQRTQQEDSAVYLCASSLRDTYSYEQYFGPGTRLTVT.

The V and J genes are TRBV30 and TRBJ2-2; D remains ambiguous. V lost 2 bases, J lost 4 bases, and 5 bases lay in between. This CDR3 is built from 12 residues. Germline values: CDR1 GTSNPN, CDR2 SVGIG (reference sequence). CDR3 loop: CAWSWSTGELFF. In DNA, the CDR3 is TGTGCCTGGAGTTGGAGCACCGGGGAGCTGTTTTTT. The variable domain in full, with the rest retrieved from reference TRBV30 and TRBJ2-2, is SQTIHQWPATLVQPVGSPLSLECTVEGTSNPNLYWYRQAAGRGLQLLFYSVGIGQISSEVPQNLSASRPQDRQFILSSKKLLLSDSGFYLCAWSWSTGELFFGEGSRLTVL.

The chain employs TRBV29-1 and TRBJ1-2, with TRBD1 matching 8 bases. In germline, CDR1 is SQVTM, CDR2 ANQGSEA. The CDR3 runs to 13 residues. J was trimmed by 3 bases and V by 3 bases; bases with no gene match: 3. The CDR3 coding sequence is TGCAGCGTTGAGAACAGGGGGGACTATGGCTACACCTTC. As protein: CSVENRGDYGYTF.

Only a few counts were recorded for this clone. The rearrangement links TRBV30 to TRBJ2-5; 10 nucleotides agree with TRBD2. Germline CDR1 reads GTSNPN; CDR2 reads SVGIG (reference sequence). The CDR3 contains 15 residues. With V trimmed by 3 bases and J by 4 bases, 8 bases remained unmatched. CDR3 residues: CAWSPGASGRETQYF. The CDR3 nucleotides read TGTGCCTGGAGCCCAGGGGCTAGCGGGAGAGAGACCCAGTACTTC. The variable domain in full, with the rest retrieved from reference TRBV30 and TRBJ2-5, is SQTIHQWPATLVQPVGSPLSLECTVEGTSNPNLYWYRQAAGRGLQLLFYSVGIGQISSEVPQNLSASRPQDRQFILSSKKLLLSDSGFYLCAWSPGASGRETQYFGPGTRLLVL.

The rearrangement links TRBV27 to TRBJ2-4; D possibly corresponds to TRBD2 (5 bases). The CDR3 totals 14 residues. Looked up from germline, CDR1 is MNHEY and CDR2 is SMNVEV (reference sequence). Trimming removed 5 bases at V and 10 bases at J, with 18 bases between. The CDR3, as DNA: TGTGCCAGCAGTCCCGGGGTTACTGATTTGATTCAGTACTTC. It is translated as CASSPGVTDLIQYF.

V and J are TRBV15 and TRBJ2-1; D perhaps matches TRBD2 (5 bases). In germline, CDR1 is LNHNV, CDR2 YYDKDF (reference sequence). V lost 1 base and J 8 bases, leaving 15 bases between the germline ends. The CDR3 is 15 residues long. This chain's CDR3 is CATSRVLLEGYEQFF. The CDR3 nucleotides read TGTGCCACCAGCAGAGTCTTACTAGAGGGCTATGAGCAGTTCTTC.

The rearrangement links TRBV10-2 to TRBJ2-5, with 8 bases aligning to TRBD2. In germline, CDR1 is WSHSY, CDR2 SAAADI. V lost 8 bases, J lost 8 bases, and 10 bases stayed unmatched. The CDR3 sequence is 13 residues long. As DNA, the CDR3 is TGCGCCAGCCAGGCGGGACTAGAAGTTACCCAGTACTTC. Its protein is CASQAGLEVTQYF.

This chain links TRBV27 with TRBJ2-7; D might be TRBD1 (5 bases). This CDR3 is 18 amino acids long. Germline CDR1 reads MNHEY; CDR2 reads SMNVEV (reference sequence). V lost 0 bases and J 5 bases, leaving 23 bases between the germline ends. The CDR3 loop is CASSLSPRQSLRKHEQYF. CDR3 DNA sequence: TGTGCCAGCAGTTTATCCCCCAGACAGTCCCTCCGTAAACACGAGCAGTACTTC.

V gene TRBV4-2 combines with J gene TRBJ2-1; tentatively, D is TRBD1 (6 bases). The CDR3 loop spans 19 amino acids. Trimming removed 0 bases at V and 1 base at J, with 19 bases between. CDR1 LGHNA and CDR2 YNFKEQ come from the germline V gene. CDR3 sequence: CASSQEVRRQGISYNEQFF. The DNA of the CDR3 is TGTGCCAGCAGCCAAGAGGTAAGACGGCAGGGGATTTCCTACAATGAGCAGTTCTTC.

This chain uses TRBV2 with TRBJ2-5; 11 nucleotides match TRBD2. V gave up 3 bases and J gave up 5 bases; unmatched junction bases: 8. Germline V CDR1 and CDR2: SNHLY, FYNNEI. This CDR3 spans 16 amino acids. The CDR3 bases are TGTGCCAGCAGTGATTCTAGCGGGAGGCTGGGGGAGACCCAGTACTTC. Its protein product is CASSDSSGRLGETQYF.

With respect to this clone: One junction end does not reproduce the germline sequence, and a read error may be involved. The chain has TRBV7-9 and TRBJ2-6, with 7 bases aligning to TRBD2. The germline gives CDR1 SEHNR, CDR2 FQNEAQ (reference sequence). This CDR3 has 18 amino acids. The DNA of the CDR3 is TGTTCCAGCAGCTTAGAATGGCGGGAGAGCTCTGGGGCCAACGTCCTGACTTTC. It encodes CSSSLEWRESSGANVLTF.

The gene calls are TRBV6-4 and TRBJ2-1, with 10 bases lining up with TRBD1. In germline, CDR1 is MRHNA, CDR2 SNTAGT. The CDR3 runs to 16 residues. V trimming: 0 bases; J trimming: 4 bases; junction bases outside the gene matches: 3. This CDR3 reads CASSDSTGGDYNEQFF. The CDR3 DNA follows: TGTGCCAGCAGTGACTCGACAGGGGGCGATTACAATGAGCAGTTCTTC.

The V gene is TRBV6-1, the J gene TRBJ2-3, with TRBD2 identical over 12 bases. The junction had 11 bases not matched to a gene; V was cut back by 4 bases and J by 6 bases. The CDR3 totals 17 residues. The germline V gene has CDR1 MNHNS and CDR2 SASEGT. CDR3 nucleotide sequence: TGTGCCAGCAGTGTCAGGACTAGCGGGGACGCACCCGATACGCAGTATTTT. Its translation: CASSVRTSGDAPDTQYF.

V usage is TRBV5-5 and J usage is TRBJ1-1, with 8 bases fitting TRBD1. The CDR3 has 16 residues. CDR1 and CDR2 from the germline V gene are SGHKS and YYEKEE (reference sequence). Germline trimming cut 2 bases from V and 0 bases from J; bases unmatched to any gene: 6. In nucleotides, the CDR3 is TGTGCCAGCAGCTTCCAAAGGACAGGGATGAACACTGAAGCTTTCTTT. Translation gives CASSFQRTGMNTEAFF. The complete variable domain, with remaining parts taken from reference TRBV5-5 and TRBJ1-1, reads DAGVTQSPTHLIKTRGQQVTLRCSPISGHKSVSWYQQVLGQGPQFIFQYYEKEERGRGNFPDRFSARQFPNYSSELNVNALLLGDSALYLCASSFQRTGMNTEAFFGQGTRLTVV.

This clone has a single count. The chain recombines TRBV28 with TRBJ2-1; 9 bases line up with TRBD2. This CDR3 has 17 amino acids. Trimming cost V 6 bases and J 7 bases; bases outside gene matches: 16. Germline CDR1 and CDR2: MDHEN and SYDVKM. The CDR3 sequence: CASSRPFQAGGRNEQFF. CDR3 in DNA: TGTGCCAGCAGCCGACCTTTTCAAGCGGGAGGAAGGAATGAGCAGTTCTTC.

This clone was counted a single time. CDR3 amino acids: CASSEGDFHQYF. CDR3 DNA sequence: TGCGCCAGCAGTGAGGGGGACTTTCATCAATACTTC. The chain carries TRBV10-1 and TRBJ2-7, with D maybe TRBD2 (6 bases). The length of the CDR3 is 12 residues. V lost 2 bases to trimming and J lost 13 bases, with 15 bases between them. Germline V gene lookup returns CDR1 WNHNN and CDR2 SYGVQD (reference sequence).

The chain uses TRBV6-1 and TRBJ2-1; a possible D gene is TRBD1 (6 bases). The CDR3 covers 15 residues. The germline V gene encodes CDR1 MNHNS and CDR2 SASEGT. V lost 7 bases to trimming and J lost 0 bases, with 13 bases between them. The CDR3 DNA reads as TGTGCCAGCAACCAACAGGGACGCTCCTACAATGAGCAGTTCTTC. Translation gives CASNQQGRSYNEQFF.

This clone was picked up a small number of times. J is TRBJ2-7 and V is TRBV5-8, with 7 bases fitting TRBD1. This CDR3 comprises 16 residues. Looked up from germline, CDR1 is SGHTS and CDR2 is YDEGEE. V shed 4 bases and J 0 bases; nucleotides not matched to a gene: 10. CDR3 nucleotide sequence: TGTGCCAGCAGCGAACGACAGGGAACCTTCTCCTACGAGCAGTACTTC. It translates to CASSERQGTFSYEQYF.

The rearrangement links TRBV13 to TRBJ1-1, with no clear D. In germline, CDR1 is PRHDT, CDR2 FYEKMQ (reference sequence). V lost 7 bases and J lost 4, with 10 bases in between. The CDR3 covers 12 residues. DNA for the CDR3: TGTGCCAGCACCACCCAGGTCACTGAAGCTTTCTTT. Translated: CASTTQVTEAFF.

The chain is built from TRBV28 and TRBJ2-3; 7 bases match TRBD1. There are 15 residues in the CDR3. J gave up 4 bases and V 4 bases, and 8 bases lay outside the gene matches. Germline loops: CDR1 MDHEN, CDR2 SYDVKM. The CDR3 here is CASSSPRQGSDTQYF. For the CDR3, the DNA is TGTGCCAGCAGTTCTCCCCGACAGGGCTCAGATACGCAGTATTTT.

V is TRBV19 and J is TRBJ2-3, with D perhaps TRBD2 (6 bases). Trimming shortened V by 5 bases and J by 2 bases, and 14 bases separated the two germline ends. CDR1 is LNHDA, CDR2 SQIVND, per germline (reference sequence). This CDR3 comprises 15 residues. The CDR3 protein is CASSSLAIDTDTQYF. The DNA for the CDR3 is TGTGCCAGTAGTTCCCTAGCGATCGACACAGATACGCAGTATTTT.

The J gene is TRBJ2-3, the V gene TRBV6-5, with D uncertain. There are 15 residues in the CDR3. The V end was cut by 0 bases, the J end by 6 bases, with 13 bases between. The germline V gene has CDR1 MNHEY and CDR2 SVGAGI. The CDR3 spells CASSYSSTARDTQYF. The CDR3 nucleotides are TGTGCCAGCAGTTACTCGAGCACCGCTCGGGATACGCAGTATTTT.